Below, 8 T cell receptor beta chains from the same sample are listed, as sequenced in a study of blood T cells in healthy people across ages. Alongside a J-beta primer mix, a sample-barcoded 5' primer served in a second PCR lasting about 7 to 12 cycles. TCRdb used MiXCR to reprocess the 5' RACE reads, holding one entry per CDR3 protein. The top ten hold around 18% of the sample, which has 1,100,000 or so distinct CDR3 sequences, under 55% seen once. Sequencing was performed on blood. The source is a woman aged 55-69 years in good health.

There are many counts of this clonotype. The chain carries TRBV29-1 and TRBJ2-7; D possibly corresponds to TRBD2 (6 bases). The CDR3 has 12 amino acids. V dropped 4 bases and J dropped 4 bases, with 11 bases sitting between them. Germline V gene lookup returns CDR1 SQVTM and CDR2 ANQGSEA. The CDR3 loop is CSVVRGTYEQYF. CDR3 sequence (DNA): TGCAGCGTTGTACGGGGGACGTACGAGCAGTACTTC.

CDR3 DNA: TGTGCCAGCAGCTTAGAACCTATCTCACTCTACGAGCAGTACTTC. Translated: CASSLEPISLYEQYF. The gene calls are TRBV11-2 and TRBJ2-7, with no clear D. The CDR3 has 15 residues. V lost 0 bases and J 3 bases, leaving 12 bases between the germline ends. Germline CDR1 is SGHAT and CDR2 is FQNNGV.

The gene calls are TRBV7-9 and TRBJ2-7; unclear D gene. CDR1 and CDR2 from the germline V gene are SEHNR and FQNEAQ (reference sequence). The V gene lost 5 bases and the J gene lost 3 bases, with 8 bases spanning the gap. This CDR3 is 12 amino acids long. CDR3 coding DNA: TGTGCCAGCAGCGTAACGGTCTACGAGCAGTACTTC. As protein: CASSVTVYEQYF. Based on the CDR3 plus reference TRBV7-9 and TRBJ2-7, the full variable domain is DTGVSQNPRHKITKRGQNVTFRCDPISEHNRLYWYRQTLGQGPEFLTYFQNEAQLEKSRLLSDRFSAERPKGSFSTLEIQRTEQGDSAMYLCASSVTVYEQYFGPGTRLTVT.

The V gene is TRBV27, the J gene TRBJ2-1; 8 bases match TRBD1. With 1 base clipped from V and 6 bases from J, the junction kept 5 bases outside the gene matches. Germline V gene lookup returns CDR1 MNHEY and CDR2 SMNVEV (reference sequence). This CDR3 has 15 amino acids. The CDR3 coding sequence is TGTGCCAGCAGTTTATGGGGGACAGGTGGCAATGAGCAGTTCTTC. The encoded protein is CASSLWGTGGNEQFF.

This chain joins TRBV10-3 and TRBJ2-1; a possible D gene is TRBD2 (6 bases). V shed 11 bases and J shed 4 bases, with 18 bases lying between them. This CDR3 has 14 amino acids. Germline loops: CDR1 ENHRY, CDR2 SYGVKD. The CDR3, as DNA: TGTGCCTCCACCGGGGGAGGCGGGTACAATGAGCAGTTCTTC. Its translation: CASTGGGGYNEQFF.

CDR3: CASSKGRGRSYEQYF. CDR3 bases: TGTGCCAGCAGCAAAGGTAGGGGACGATCCTACGAGCAGTACTTC. J is TRBJ2-7 and V is TRBV21-1; no check of the table's D call, TRBD1, against the DNA was made. TRBV21-1 is marked as a pseudogene. The CDR3 loop spans 15 amino acids.

In its sample, this clonotype was seen once. The chain combines TRBV28 with TRBJ1-1, with 8 bases matching TRBD1. The CDR3 covers 13 residues. V shed 7 bases and J 5 bases; nucleotides not matched to a gene: 6. Germline V gene lookup returns CDR1 MDHEN and CDR2 SYDVKM. The CDR3 DNA reads as TGTGCCAGCATAACAGGGGGATGGACTGAAGCTTTCTTT. It translates to CASITGGWTEAFF.

The sample holds a few counts of this clonotype. The CDR3 DNA follows: TGTGCCAGCAGCCACGATCCCTACAATGAGCAGTTCTTC. It yields the protein CASSHDPYNEQFF. This chain uses TRBV11-2 with TRBJ2-1; no reliable D call. The CDR3 has 13 amino acids. Germline V gene lookup returns CDR1 SGHAT and CDR2 FQNNGV. With 5 bases removed from V and 2 bases from J, the gap between germline ends came to 7 bases.